The entry below gives a single TCR beta chain sequence along with its context. As yet, its antigen is unknown. The data were obtained in a study of T-cell reconstitution after alpha-beta-depleted transplantation in children. Study outcomes and limitations: When one year had passed after transplant, most T-cell counts and diversity came from newly produced T cells. In patients about two months after transplant, alpha-beta T cells reportedly arose from several hundred expanded graft clones.

Preparing the TCRbeta library involved the use of unique molecular identifiers. TCRdb re-called the PCR reads through MiXCR, storing one row per CDR3 protein. The sample includes tens of thousands of distinct CDR3 sequences, 5.5% to 7% seen only once; the top ten take around 25%. V was clipped by 4 bases and J by 2 bases; unmatched bases: 5. The CDR3 totals 14 residues. The germline CDR1 and CDR2 sequences are SGHRS and YFSETQ. The gene calls are TRBV5-1 and TRBJ2-7; 8 bases align to TRBD1. The receptor was derived from a child less than two years old who had a stem cell transplant for acute myeloid leukemia, so the T cells may come from the graft donor. The sample in question was peripheral blood, obtained 60 days after TCRalphabeta/CD19-depleted stem cell transplant. CDR3 residues: CASSKGQVTYEQYF. The CDR3 nucleotides read TGCGCCAGCAGCAAGGGACAGGTAACCTACGAGCAGTACTTC.